One sample yielded the 4 T cell receptor beta chains listed below, sequenced in a study of T-cell reconstitution after alpha-beta-depleted transplantation in children. Unique molecular identifiers were incorporated when the TCRbeta library was constructed. In TCRdb, the PCR reads were re-called with MiXCR into one record per CDR3 protein. The sample records just over 950,000 distinct CDR3 sequences, about 30% being singletons. This sample comprised PBMCs, mostly from graft donor cells, obtained 360 days after TCRalphabeta/CD19-depleted stem cell transplant. These TCRs come from a boy in the first two years of life who had a stem cell transplant for SCID, so the T cells may come from the graft donor.

The J gene is TRBJ2-1, the V gene TRBV4-2, with 12 bases aligning to TRBD2. The CDR3 totals 16 residues. CDR1 and CDR2 from the germline V gene are LGHNA and YNFKEQ. The J segment lost 5 bases and the V segment lost 6 bases, leaving 8 bases of the junction unmatched. The CDR3 DNA is TGTGCCAGCAGGCCCTCGGGACTAGCGGGCCACAATGAGCAGTTCTTC. Translated: CASRPSGLAGHNEQFF.

The J gene is TRBJ1-2, the V gene TRBV5-6; D might be TRBD1 (6 bases). The length of the CDR3 is 15 residues. CDR1 is SGHDT, CDR2 YYEEEE, per germline. Trimming shortened V by 3 bases and J by 4 bases, and 16 bases separated the two germline ends. CDR3 loop: CASSSPTGVGYGYTF. The CDR3 nucleotides read TGTGCCAGCAGCTCACCGACAGGCGTGGGCTATGGCTACACCTTC.

This clonotype was observed a handful of times. The J gene is TRBJ2-7, the V gene TRBV4-2, with D hard to call. Per germline, CDR1 LGHNA and CDR2 YNFKEQ. The CDR3 consists of 16 residues. Trimming pared 4 bases from V and 5 bases from J, leaving 21 bases between. The CDR3 reads CASSPAGWWGAHEQYF. The DNA of the CDR3 is TGTGCCAGCAGCCCTGCCGGTTGGTGGGGTGCCCACGAGCAGTACTTC.

The count of this clonotype is one. The chain carries TRBV29-1 and TRBJ1-1; no reliable D call. The CDR3 is 12 residues long. The germline gives CDR1 SQVTM, CDR2 ANQGSEA. The germline V and J ends were trimmed by 8 bases and 4 bases, with 14 bases remaining between them. The CDR3 region is CSTRGGVTEAFF. CDR3 in DNA: TGCAGCACACGGGGTGGTGTCACTGAAGCTTTCTTT.